This TCR beta chain was recovered during a study of T cells in Graves' hyperthyroidism and ophthalmopathy. This clonotype was seen at least ten times. Researchers took RNA transcripts and amplified the TCR beta CDR3 regions from them. An initial round of RT-PCR targeting the TCR CDR3 relied on the HTBI primer set. TCRdb reprocessed the multiplex PCR reads with MiXCR, giving one entry per CDR3 protein. The sample yields about 500,000 distinct CDR3 sequences, approximately 16% seen once. The sequenced material came from blood. The receptor was isolated from a woman in her 30s with Graves' ophthalmopathy.

The CDR3 sequence is CAWGLTLGFNEKLFF. The DNA of the CDR3 is TGTGCCTGGGGACTGACACTAGGGTTTAATGAAAAACTGTTTTTT. The chain has TRBV30 and TRBJ1-4; no firm D call. The CDR3 length is 15 residues. Deletions cut 5 bases from V and 4 bases from J, with 17 bases between. Per germline, CDR1 GTSNPN and CDR2 SVGIG (reference sequence).